What follows is one TCR beta chain and its context. The sample carries other DNA sequences with the same CDR3. The data were obtained in a study of blood T cell repertoires in COVID-19. Across the whole study: Samples representing acute and convalescent COVID-19 were sourced from the United States, Italy and Spain. PBMCs, B-cell-depleted T cells, or T cells were the source of the cDNA or gDNA that made up the material.

Authors' processing steps: Researchers report that nucleated cell counts were estimated from reference gene primer amplification. This table comes from immunoSEQ multiplex PCR, and its TCRdb copy is limited to in-frame clones, with some not included. The DNA was the basis for D and trimming; V, J and clone size are from that table. The top ten clones hold around 3.4% of a sample with over 250,000 clones, around 79% of them seen once. The receptor's source is a woman over 75 with acute or convalescent COVID-19. The sequencing input was peripheral blood.

The CDR3 here is CASSVGTSGGQETQYF. CDR3 bases: TGTGCCAGCAGCGTAGGAACCAGCGGGGGACAAGAGACCCAGTACTTC. The chain links TRBV9 to TRBJ2-5, with 8 nucleotides matching TRBD2. V shed 0 bases, J shed 2 bases, and the junction held 6 bases outside the gene matches. This CDR3 has 16 residues. The V gene's germline CDR1 is SGDLS and CDR2 YYNGEE.